The source of this TCR beta chain is a study of cytomegalovirus exposure and HLA in healthy donors. The PCR made use of 60 Vbeta and 13 Jbeta primers. The data were produced by immunoSEQ multiplex PCR, yet TCRdb's version contains in-frame clones alone and is incomplete. The sample holds some 44,000 clones, 87% seen once. Per germline, CDR1 SGHNT and CDR2 YYREEE (reference sequence). V gave up 3 bases and J gave up 1 base; unmatched junction bases: 7. CDR3 length equals 16 residues. Likely unrecorded immune exposures existed in these nominally healthy donors. V gene TRBV5-4 combines with J gene TRBJ1-1, with 9 nucleotides matching TRBD1. This receptor was identified in a woman in her thirties or forties in good health and CMV-seropositive. The material sequenced was PBMCs. Here the CDR3 DNA reads TGTGCCAGCAGCTCAACAGGGGGCGGGAAGAACACTGAAGCTTTCTTT. It yields the protein CASSSTGGGKNTEAFF. Looking up the rest from reference TRBV5-4 and TRBJ1-1 gives the full variable domain: ETGVTQSPTHLIKTRGQQVTLRCSSQSGHNTVSWYQQALGQGPQFIFQYYREEENGRGNFPPRFSGLQFPNYSSELNVNALELDDSALYLCASSSTGGGKNTEAFFGQGTRLTVV.